The 16 T cell receptor beta chains below all came from one sample that was sequenced in a study of Graves' ophthalmopathy and Graves' hyperthyroidism. CDR3 regions of TCR beta were amplified from RNA transcripts. Second-round multiplex PCR followed a first-round RT-PCR using HTBI primers. TCRdb re-called the multiplex PCR reads through MiXCR, storing one row per CDR3 protein. The table includes over a million distinct CDR3 sequences, approximately 35% detected once. Sequences were obtained from peripheral blood or thyroid tissue (not recorded which). These receptor sequences come from an adult man with Graves' hyperthyroidism.

With respect to this clonotype: A much bigger clone sits one base away, suggesting this may be a read error. V usage is TRBV7-9 and J usage is TRBJ2-7, with D perhaps TRBD1 (6 bases). CDR3 size: 13 residues. Germline-derived CDR1 and CDR2 are SEHNR and FQNEAQ (reference sequence). CDR3 amino acids: CASSIGQFYEQCF. In DNA, the CDR3 is TGTGCCAGCAGCATAGGACAGTTCTACGAGCAGTGCTTC.

DNA for the CDR3: TGCAGTGCCCGAGGTAGGGCCCTTCTCTCCTACGAGCAGTACTTC. Protein: CSARGRALLSYEQYF. The gene calls are TRBV20-1 and TRBJ2-7; unclear D gene. V lost 6 bases and J lost 0, with 18 bases in between. Per germline, CDR1 DFQATT and CDR2 SNEGSKA (reference sequence). CDR3 length equals 15 residues.

This clonotype was detected many times. The chain links TRBV13 to TRBJ1-2; perhaps TRBD1 as D (5 bases). Looked up from germline, CDR1 is PRHDT and CDR2 is FYEKMQ (reference sequence). The V and J ends lost 4 bases and 2 bases respectively, with 14 bases between them. The CDR3 covers 15 residues. The CDR3 DNA reads TGTGCCAGCAGCTCGCAGGGACTTACCAACTATGGCTACACCTTC. This encodes CASSSQGLTNYGYTF.

This clonotype was counted between two and nine times. The gene calls are TRBV7-8 and TRBJ2-7; possible D gene TRBD1, 5 bases. The CDR3 runs to 16 residues. From germline, CDR1 is SGHVS and CDR2 FQNEAQ. The V end was cut by 5 bases, the J end by 0 bases, with 17 bases between. The CDR3 DNA is TGTGCCAGCAGCCGAACAAGGACAAGAAGCTCCTACGAGCAGTACTTC. Its protein is CASSRTRTRSSYEQYF.

V is TRBV25-1 and J is TRBJ1-6, with TRBD1 as a possible D gene (5 bases). The CDR3 runs 13 residues. V shed 8 bases and J shed 7 bases, with 12 bases lying between them. The germline V gene has CDR1 MGHDK and CDR2 SYGVNS. The CDR3 coding sequence is TGTGCCAGCCGGGGACCGATCAATTCACCCCTCCACTTT. Amino acid sequence: CASRGPINSPLHF.

J is TRBJ1-3 and V is TRBV20-1, with D unclear. Trimming pared 3 bases from V and 4 bases from J, leaving 13 bases between. The CDR3 spans 14 residues. CDR1 DFQATT and CDR2 SNEGSKA come from the germline V gene (reference sequence). CDR3 in DNA: TGCAGTGCTAGGTCTCAGACTGAAGGAAACACCATATATTTT. It codes for CSARSQTEGNTIYF.

Many counts were recorded for this clonotype. The gene calls are TRBV29-1 and TRBJ1-1; no definite D call. There are 10 residues in the CDR3. In germline, CDR1 is SQVTM, CDR2 ANQGSEA. Trimming left V 2 bases short and J 6 bases short, with 4 bases between. CDR3 region: CSVERPEAFF. The CDR3 DNA follows: TGCAGCGTTGAACGGCCTGAAGCTTTCTTT.

This clonotype came up a few times. With a much larger clone just one base away, this may be a read error. This chain links TRBV12-3 or TRBV12-4 with TRBJ1-2; D is ambiguous. The CDR3 contains 12 residues. Trimming left V 3 bases short and J 8 bases short, with 10 bases between. CDR3: CASSLTRSGYTF. CDR3 sequence (DNA): TGTGCCAGCAGTTTGACGAGGAGCGGCTACACCTTC.

On this clonotype: A much larger clone lies one base from this, so it may be a read error. This chain joins TRBV14 and TRBJ1-2; 7 positions agree with TRBD1. The germline V gene encodes CDR1 SGHDN and CDR2 FVKESK. The V and J ends lost 3 bases and 1 base, in that order; junction bases with no gene match: 2. CDR3 length: 14 residues. The CDR3 region has the DNA TGTGCCAGCAGCCAGACAGGGTTTAACTATGGCTACACCTTC. This encodes CASSQTGFNYGYTF.

The chain employs TRBV24-1 and TRBJ2-5; TRBD1 matches at 8 bases. Germline V gives CDR1 KGHDR, CDR2 SFDVKD. The junction had 5 bases not matched to a gene; V was cut back by 2 bases and J by 1 base. The CDR3 consists of 16 residues. As DNA, the CDR3 is TGTGCCACCAGTGATTCGCCGACAGGGGCCCAAGAGACCCAGTACTTC. This gives the protein CATSDSPTGAQETQYF.

The chain couples TRBV10-2 to TRBJ1-1; the D gene is possibly TRBD1 (5 bases). CDR1 and CDR2 from the germline V gene are WSHSY and SAAADI. This CDR3 is built from 16 residues. Trimming stripped 6 bases from V and 1 base from J, with 18 bases between. CDR3: CASREGTARRNTEAFF. As DNA, the CDR3 is TGCGCCAGCAGGGAAGGGACCGCCAGAAGGAACACTGAAGCTTTCTTT.

The genes are TRBV29-1 and TRBJ1-1; perhaps TRBD1 as D (5 bases). The germline V and J ends were trimmed by 8 bases and 2 bases, with 21 bases remaining between them. This CDR3 spans 15 amino acids. CDR1 is SQVTM, CDR2 ANQGSEA, per germline. The CDR3 region has the DNA TGCAGCCCGGGACGCAGAGAGGTGCTAAACACTGAAGCTTTCTTT. Its translation is CSPGRREVLNTEAFF. The full variable domain, with the rest looked up from reference TRBV29-1 and TRBJ1-1, is SAVISQKPSRDICQRGTSLTIQCQVDSQVTMMFWYRQQPGQSLTLIATANQGSEATYESGFVIDKFPISRPNLTFSTLTVSNMSPEDSSIYLCSPGRREVLNTEAFFGQGTRLTVV.

This clonotype was seen repeatedly, ten times or more. The chain recombines TRBV12-3 or TRBV12-4 with TRBJ1-4; D remains unclear. V was cut by 3 bases and J by 16 bases, with 15 bases left in between. The length of the CDR3 is 12 residues. The CDR3 nucleotides read TGTGCCAGCAGTTTGGGCGGGGAAGAGTCGTTTTTT. Residues: CASSLGGEESFF.

This clonotype was seen many times. The chain joins TRBV4-1 to TRBJ1-2, with D unresolved. The CDR3 has 12 amino acids. V lost 0 bases and J lost 4, with 3 bases in between. Germline loops: CDR1 MGHRA, CDR2 YSYEKL. The CDR3 reads CASSQDFYGYTF. The DNA for the CDR3 is TGCGCCAGCAGCCAAGACTTCTATGGCTACACCTTC.

This clonotype was observed at least ten times. This chain uses TRBV9 with TRBJ1-6; TRBD1 matches at 7 bases. Germline CDR1 SGDLS, CDR2 YYNGEE. The CDR3 length is 16 residues. V trimming: 2 bases; J trimming: 14 bases; junction bases outside the gene matches: 16. The CDR3 sequence is CASSVLPVRGHSSLHF. CDR3 sequence (DNA): TGTGCCAGCAGCGTGCTACCGGTGAGGGGGCATTCGTCCCTCCACTTT. Together with reference TRBV9 and TRBJ1-6, the CDR3 gives the full variable domain: DSGVTQTPKHLITATGQRVTLRCSPRSGDLSVYWYQQSLDQGLQFLIQYYNGEERAKGNILERFSAQQFPDLHSELNLSSLELGDSALYFCASSVLPVRGHSSLHFGNGTRLTVT.

This clonotype showed up many times. This chain connects TRBV7-2 to TRBJ1-5, with D possibly being TRBD1 (5 bases). The CDR3 runs 13 residues. The germline V gene has CDR1 SGHTA and CDR2 FQGNSA. The V end lost 9 bases, the J end lost 7 bases, and 16 bases lay between the germline ends. The CDR3 protein is CASSQGVRQPQHF. For the CDR3, the DNA is TGTGCCAGTAGCCAGGGTGTACGACAGCCCCAGCATTTT. Supplemented by reference TRBV7-2 and TRBJ1-5, the full variable domain reads GAGVSQSPSNKVTEKGKDVELRCDPISGHTALYWYRQSLGQGLEFLIYFQGNSAPDKSGLPSDRFSAERTGGSVSTLTIQRTQQEDSAVYLCASSQGVRQPQHFGDGTRLSIL.